The 4 T cell receptor beta chains in this list originate from one sample, sequenced in a study of T cells after yellow fever vaccination. Each CDR3 protein gets one entry after TCRdb re-called the 5' RACE reads with MiXCR. The repertoire holds 150,000 to 200,000 distinct CDR3 sequences, 11% seen once, with 36% in the top ten. The source was CD8+ T cells sorted from PBMCs, collected 15 days after the yellow fever booster vaccination. The source is a man between 18 and 35 years old who received the YFV17D yellow fever vaccine.

This clonotype came up a few times. The J gene is TRBJ1-2, the V gene TRBV29-1; D may be TRBD1 (5 bases). Trimming stripped 5 bases from V and 6 bases from J, with 22 bases between. The CDR3 covers 15 residues. Germline V gene data show CDR1 as SQVTM and CDR2 as ANQGSEA. For the CDR3, the DNA is TGCAGCGTTCGTTACATTGGGCAGGGAACTAATGGCTACACCTTC. Translation: CSVRYIGQGTNGYTF. Full variable domain (outside the CDR3, taken from reference TRBV29-1 and TRBJ1-2): SAVISQKPSRDICQRGTSLTIQCQVDSQVTMMFWYRQQPGQSLTLIATANQGSEATYESGFVIDKFPISRPNLTFSTLTVSNMSPEDSSIYLCSVRYIGQGTNGYTFGSGTRLTVV.

The chain couples TRBV11-2 to TRBJ2-7; 9 positions match TRBD1. Germline V gene sequence: CDR1 SGHAT, CDR2 FQNNGV. The CDR3 length is 14 residues. The J segment lost 3 bases and the V segment lost 3 bases, leaving 3 bases of the junction unmatched. CDR3 loop: CASSLGQGNYEQYF. The CDR3 DNA is TGTGCCAGCAGCTTGGGACAGGGAAACTACGAGCAGTACTTC.

The V call is TRBV5-1, the J call TRBJ1-2, with D perhaps TRBD1 (5 bases). From germline, CDR1 is SGHRS and CDR2 YFSETQ. Trimming cost V 4 bases and J 2 bases, with 15 bases left between them. This CDR3 spans 15 amino acids. The CDR3 DNA is TGCGCCAGCAGCCCGGAGACAGAGAAAAACTATGGCTACACCTTC. As protein: CASSPETEKNYGYTF. Looking up the rest from reference TRBV5-1 and TRBJ1-2 gives the full variable domain: KAGVTQTPRYLIKTRGQQVTLSCSPISGHRSVSWYQQTPGQGLQFLFEYFSETQRNKGNFPGRFSGRQFSNSRSEMNVSTLELGDSALYLCASSPETEKNYGYTFGSGTRLTVV.

The rearrangement links TRBV7-2 to TRBJ1-6; tentative D call: TRBD1 (6 bases). Trimming removed 5 bases at V and 0 bases at J, with 14 bases between. Germline CDR1 is SGHTA and CDR2 is FQGNSA. CDR3 size: 17 residues. For the CDR3, the DNA is TGTGCCAGCAGCCTACAACAGGGAAGCTCCTATAATTCACCCCTCCACTTT. The encoded protein is CASSLQQGSSYNSPLHF.